One sample yielded the 23 T cell receptor beta chains listed below, sequenced in a study of Ad26.COV2.S vaccination and SARS-CoV-2 variants. Treatment denoted: some 20 received Ad26.COV2.S at low or high dose, single or two shots; about 5 received placebo; per-sample allocation not given. The study sampled participants on day 63 after the first vaccine or placebo injection. Measured with immunoSEQ multiplex PCR; TCRdb has only the in-frame clones, and not every one. The sample records approximately 340,000 clones, about 88% being singletons. The specimen comprised peripheral blood, sampled in a trial of Ad26.COV2.S vaccine versus placebo. The receptor source for this set is a person aged 18-65 years who received the Ad26.COV2.S COVID-19 vaccine or a placebo.

V usage is TRBV6-2 or TRBV6-3 and J usage is TRBJ2-1; TRBD2 matches at 11 bases. The CDR3 totals 15 residues. Germline values: CDR1 MNHEY, CDR2 SVGEGT. Trimming cost V 0 bases and J 9 bases; bases outside gene matches: 4. This chain's CDR3 is CASSYSSSGRGEQFF. DNA of the CDR3: TGTGCCAGCAGTTACTCGAGTAGCGGGAGGGGTGAGCAGTTCTTC.

A single count supports this clone. The chain combines TRBV4-1 with TRBJ1-6; 7 nucleotides line up with TRBD1. Trimming took 0 bases from V and 5 from J; bases not matched to a gene: 4. Germline-derived CDR1 and CDR2 are MGHRA and YSYEKL. The CDR3 sequence is 16 residues long. In DNA form, the CDR3 reads TGCGCCAGCAGCCAAGATGGCAGGGGGGATAATTCACCCCTCCACTTT. This encodes CASSQDGRGDNSPLHF.

The chain combines TRBV5-4 with TRBJ2-3; no clear D gene. Trimming removed 6 bases at V and 2 bases at J, with 7 bases between. The germline V gene encodes CDR1 SGHNT and CDR2 YYREEE (reference sequence). There are 12 residues in the CDR3. The CDR3 spells CASNTDTDTQYF. The CDR3 DNA sequence: TGTGCCAGCAACACGGACACAGATACGCAGTATTTT.

This rearrangement joins TRBV7-9 to TRBJ2-2; D unresolved. This CDR3 spans 15 amino acids. Germline CDR1 and CDR2: SEHNR and FQNEAQ (reference sequence). Trimming took off 5 bases at V and 1 base at J, with 11 bases between the two ends. Here the CDR3 reads CASSIRRQNTGELFF. The CDR3 DNA reads TGTGCCAGCAGCATCCGACGGCAGAACACCGGGGAGCTGTTTTTT. Drawing the rest from reference TRBV7-9 and TRBJ2-2, the complete variable domain is DTGVSQNPRHKITKRGQNVTFRCDPISEHNRLYWYRQTLGQGPEFLTYFQNEAQLEKSRLLSDRFSAERPKGSFSTLEIQRTEQGDSAMYLCASSIRRQNTGELFFGEGSRLTVL.

The genes are TRBV5-5 and TRBJ2-7; unclear D gene. Looked up from germline, CDR1 is SGHKS and CDR2 is YYEKEE (reference sequence). With 2 bases removed from V and 4 bases from J, the gap between germline ends came to 10 bases. This CDR3 comprises 13 residues. The DNA for the CDR3 is TGTGCCAGCAGCTTTCCGGGCTATTACGAGCAGTACTTC. Protein sequence: CASSFPGYYEQYF.

A single count supports this clone. V gene TRBV27 combines with J gene TRBJ1-1; D is unresolved. Germline assignment: CDR1 MNHEY and CDR2 SMNVEV (reference sequence). Trimming removed 7 bases from V and 4 bases from J, with 10 bases in between. CDR3 length: 12 residues. The CDR3 DNA follows: TGTGCCAGCATTATAGGGAGCACTGAAGCTTTCTTT. Its protein is CASIIGSTEAFF.

The chain couples TRBV5-4 to TRBJ2-3, with 14 bases lining up with TRBD2. Germline V gene sequence: CDR1 SGHNT, CDR2 YYREEE (reference sequence). CDR3 length: 16 amino acids. Losses at the gene ends were 4 bases for V and 7 bases for J; bases not matched to a gene: 8. The CDR3 bases are TGTGCCAGCAGCCAACAGACTAGCGGGGGGGGTAATACGCAGTATTTT. This codes for CASSQQTSGGGNTQYF.

The chain has TRBV5-6 and TRBJ2-7, with D perhaps TRBD2 (6 bases). The CDR3 extends over 14 amino acids. CDR1 is SGHDT and CDR2 is YYEEEE in the germline V gene. With 3 bases removed from V and 2 bases from J, the gap between germline ends came to 12 bases. CDR3 protein: CASSSLGGTYEQYF. DNA for the CDR3: TGTGCCAGCAGCTCGCTTGGGGGGACCTACGAGCAGTACTTC.

This chain connects TRBV28 to TRBJ2-7; no clear D gene. This CDR3 spans 11 amino acids. The germline gives CDR1 MDHEN, CDR2 SYDVKM. The V end was cut by 6 bases, the J end by 2 bases, with 5 bases between. The CDR3 loop is CASSSPYEQYF. CDR3 DNA: TGTGCCAGCAGCTCCCCCTACGAGCAGTACTTC.

The chain links TRBV18 to TRBJ2-3; D is perhaps TRBD2 (5 bases). With 0 bases removed from V and 0 bases from J, the gap between germline ends came to 25 bases. This CDR3 is 21 amino acids long. The germline gives CDR1 KGHSH, CDR2 LQKENI. The CDR3 DNA sequence: TGTGCCAGCTCACCACCGTGGTCCGGACTTTGGGGTCTCTCTAGCACAGATACGCAGTATTTT. Amino acids: CASSPPWSGLWGLSSTDTQYF. Full variable domain (outside the CDR3, taken from reference TRBV18 and TRBJ2-3): NAGVMQNPRHLVRRRGQEARLRCSPMKGHSHVYWYRQLPEEGLKFMVYLQKENIIDESGMPKERFSAEFPKEGPSILRIQQVVRGDSAAYFCASSPPWSGLWGLSSTDTQYFGPGTRLTVL.

The chain joins TRBV27 to TRBJ2-7, with 8 bases lining up with TRBD1. Unmatched junction bases numbered 12, after V lost 5 bases and J lost 3 bases. The CDR3 runs to 16 residues. CDR1 and CDR2 from the germline V gene are MNHEY and SMNVEV (reference sequence). The CDR3 bases are TGTGCCAGCAGTCGTCGGTACACAGGGGGGAACTACGAGCAGTACTTC. Amino acid sequence: CASSRRYTGGNYEQYF.

This chain links TRBV20-1 with TRBJ1-5; no firm D call. The CDR3 has 13 amino acids. Per germline, CDR1 DFQATT and CDR2 SNEGSKA (reference sequence). The V end was cut by 3 bases, the J end by 3 bases, with 9 bases between. The CDR3 here is CSASLGVNQPQHF. The DNA of the CDR3 is TGCAGTGCTAGTTTGGGTGTCAATCAGCCCCAGCATTTT.

The V gene is TRBV2, the J gene TRBJ1-2; D is unclear. The germline V gene has CDR1 SNHLY and CDR2 FYNNEI. Trimming stripped 4 bases from V and 0 bases from J, with 9 bases between. The CDR3 loop spans 14 amino acids. The CDR3 spells CASSVGRANYGYTF. CDR3 DNA: TGTGCCAGCAGTGTCGGCAGAGCTAACTATGGCTACACCTTC.

In DNA, the CDR3 is TGTGCCAGCAGTTCAGGAACAGGGGAAGATACGCAGTATTTT. It is translated as CASSSGTGEDTQYF. This rearrangement joins TRBV28 to TRBJ2-3, with 7 nucleotides matching TRBD1. The ends lost 4 bases at V and 5 bases at J; junction bases unmatched: 6. The germline V gene encodes CDR1 MDHEN and CDR2 SYDVKM. The CDR3 has 14 residues.

The chain employs TRBV6-2 or TRBV6-3 and TRBJ1-6; 8 nucleotides agree with TRBD1. The germline V gene has CDR1 MNHEY and CDR2 SVGEGT. The CDR3 length is 16 residues. The V and J ends lost 5 bases and 7 bases, in that order; junction bases with no gene match: 10. CDR3 coding DNA: TGTGCCAGCAGTACAAGGACAGGGCCGCTCAATTCACCCCTCCACTTT. Translation gives CASSTRTGPLNSPLHF.

The V gene is TRBV9, the J gene TRBJ2-7; D gene uncertain. Trimming cost V 0 bases and J 0 bases, with 13 bases left between them. The CDR3 length is 16 residues. Germline lookup yields CDR1 SGDLS and CDR2 YYNGEE. The chain's CDR3 is CASSVDGSLSSYEQYF. CDR3 bases: TGTGCCAGCAGCGTAGATGGTAGCCTTAGCTCCTACGAGCAGTACTTC.

The rearrangement joins TRBV18 to TRBJ2-5, with D perhaps TRBD1 (6 bases). Germline-derived CDR1 and CDR2 are KGHSH and LQKENI. The CDR3 totals 16 residues. The V gene lost 6 bases and the J gene lost 1 base, with 18 bases spanning the gap. Here the CDR3 reads CASSTNRRQAQETQYF. The CDR3 DNA reads TGTGCCAGCTCCACCAACCGAAGACAGGCCCAAGAGACCCAGTACTTC.

The chain joins TRBV10-1 to TRBJ1-5, with unresolved D. The germline V gene has CDR1 WNHNN and CDR2 SYGVQD (reference sequence). CDR3 length: 15 amino acids. The ends were cut back, 7 bases at V and 1 base at J, with 14 bases in the middle. CDR3 sequence reads: CASTPFGRSNQPQHF. The CDR3 DNA reads TGCGCCAGCACTCCTTTCGGGAGAAGCAATCAGCCCCAGCATTTT.

The CDR3 is CSASSSSGRIYEQYF. The CDR3, as DNA: TGCAGTGCTAGTTCTTCTAGCGGGAGGATCTACGAGCAGTACTTC. The genes are TRBV20-1 and TRBJ2-7, with 11 bases identical to TRBD2. Germline CDR1 is DFQATT and CDR2 is SNEGSKA (reference sequence). There are 15 residues in the CDR3. Unmatched junction bases numbered 7, after V lost 3 bases and J lost 3 bases.

The genes are TRBV3-1 (or the pseudogene TRBV3-2) and TRBJ2-2; D ambiguous. The CDR3 contains 16 residues. V was trimmed by 4 bases and J by 2 bases, leaving 14 bases between them. CDR1 and CDR2 (germline): LGHDT, YNNKEL (reference sequence). CDR3: CASSRIPGTNTGELFF. Written as DNA, the CDR3 is TGTGCCAGCAGCCGAATACCGGGCACAAACACCGGGGAGCTGTTTTTT.

The J gene is TRBJ2-4, the V gene TRBV11-2; 10 bases fit TRBD1. This CDR3 has 14 amino acids. V shed 4 bases, J shed 5 bases, and the junction held 2 bases outside the gene matches. The germline gives CDR1 SGHAT, CDR2 FQNNGV. The CDR3 sequence: CASSSGQGENIQYF. The CDR3 DNA reads as TGTGCCAGCAGCTCCGGACAGGGGGAAAACATTCAGTACTTC.

The V call is TRBV2, the J call TRBJ2-2; 7 nucleotides match TRBD2. In germline, CDR1 is SNHLY, CDR2 FYNNEI. The CDR3 runs 14 residues. After removal of 8 bases from V and 6 bases from J, the junction contained 9 bases not matched to a gene. The CDR3 here is CASQGGRGAGELFF. The CDR3 nucleotides are TGTGCCAGCCAGGGCGGGAGAGGGGCCGGGGAGCTGTTTTTT.

To note about this clone: The sample holds other DNA sequences that translate to the same CDR3. The rearrangement links TRBV6-2 or TRBV6-3 to TRBJ2-1; unclear D gene. CDR3 size: 14 residues. Germline assignment: CDR1 MNHEY and CDR2 SVGEGT. V was shortened by 2 bases and J by 3 bases, with 8 bases between the two germline ends. The CDR3 region is CASSYGGSYNEQFF. In DNA form, the CDR3 reads TGTGCCAGCAGTTACGGCGGCAGCTACAATGAGCAGTTCTTC.